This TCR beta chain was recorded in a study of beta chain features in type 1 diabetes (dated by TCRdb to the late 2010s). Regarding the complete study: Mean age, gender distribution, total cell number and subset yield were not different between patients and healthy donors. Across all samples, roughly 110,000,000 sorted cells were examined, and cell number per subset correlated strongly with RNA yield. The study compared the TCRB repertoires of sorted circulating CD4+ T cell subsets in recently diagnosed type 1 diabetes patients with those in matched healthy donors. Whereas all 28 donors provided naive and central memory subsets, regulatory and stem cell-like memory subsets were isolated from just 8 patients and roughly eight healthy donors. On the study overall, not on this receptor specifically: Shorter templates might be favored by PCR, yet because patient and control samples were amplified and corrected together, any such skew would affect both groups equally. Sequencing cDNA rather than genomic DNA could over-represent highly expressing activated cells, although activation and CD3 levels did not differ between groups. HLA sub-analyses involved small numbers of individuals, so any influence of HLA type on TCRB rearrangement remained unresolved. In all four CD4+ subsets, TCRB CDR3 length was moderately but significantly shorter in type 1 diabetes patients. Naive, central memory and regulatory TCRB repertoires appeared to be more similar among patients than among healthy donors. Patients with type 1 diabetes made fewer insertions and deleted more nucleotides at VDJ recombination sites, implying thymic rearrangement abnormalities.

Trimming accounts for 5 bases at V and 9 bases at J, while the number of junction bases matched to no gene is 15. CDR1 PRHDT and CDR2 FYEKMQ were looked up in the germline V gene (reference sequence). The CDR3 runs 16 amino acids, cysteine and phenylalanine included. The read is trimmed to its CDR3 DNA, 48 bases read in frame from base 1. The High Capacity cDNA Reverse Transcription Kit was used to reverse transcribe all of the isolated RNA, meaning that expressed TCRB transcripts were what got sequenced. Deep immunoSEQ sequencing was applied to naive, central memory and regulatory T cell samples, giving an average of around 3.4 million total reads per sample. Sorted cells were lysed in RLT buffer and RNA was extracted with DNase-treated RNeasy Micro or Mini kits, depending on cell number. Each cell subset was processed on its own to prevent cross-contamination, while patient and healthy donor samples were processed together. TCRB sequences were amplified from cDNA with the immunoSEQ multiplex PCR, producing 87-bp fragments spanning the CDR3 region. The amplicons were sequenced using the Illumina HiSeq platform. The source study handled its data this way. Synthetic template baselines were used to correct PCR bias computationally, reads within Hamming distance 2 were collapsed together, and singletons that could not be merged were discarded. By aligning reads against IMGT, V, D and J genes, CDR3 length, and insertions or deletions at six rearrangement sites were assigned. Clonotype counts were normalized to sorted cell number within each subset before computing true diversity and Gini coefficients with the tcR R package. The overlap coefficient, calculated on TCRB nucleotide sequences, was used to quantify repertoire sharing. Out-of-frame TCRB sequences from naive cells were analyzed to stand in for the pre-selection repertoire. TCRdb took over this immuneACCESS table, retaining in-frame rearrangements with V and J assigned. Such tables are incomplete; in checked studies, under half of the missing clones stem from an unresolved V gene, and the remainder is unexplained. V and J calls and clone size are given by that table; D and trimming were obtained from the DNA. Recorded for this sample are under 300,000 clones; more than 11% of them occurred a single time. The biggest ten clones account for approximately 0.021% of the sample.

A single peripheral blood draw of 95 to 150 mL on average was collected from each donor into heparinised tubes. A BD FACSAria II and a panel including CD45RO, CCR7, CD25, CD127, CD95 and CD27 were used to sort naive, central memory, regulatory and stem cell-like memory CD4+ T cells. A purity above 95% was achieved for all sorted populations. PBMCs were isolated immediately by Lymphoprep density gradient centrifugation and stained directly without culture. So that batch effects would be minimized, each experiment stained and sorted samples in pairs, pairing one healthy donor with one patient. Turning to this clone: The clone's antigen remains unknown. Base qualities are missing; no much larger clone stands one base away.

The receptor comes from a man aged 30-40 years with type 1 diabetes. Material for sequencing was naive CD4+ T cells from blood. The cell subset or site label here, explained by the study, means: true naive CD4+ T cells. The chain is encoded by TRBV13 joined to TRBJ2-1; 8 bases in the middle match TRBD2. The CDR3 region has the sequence CASSPGVAGRRAEQFF. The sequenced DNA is TGTGCCAGCAGCCCCGGTGTAGCGGGGAGAAGGGCTGAGCAGTTCTTC.